This TCR beta chain was recovered during a study of blood T cell repertoires in COVID-19. About the research overall: Samples representing acute and convalescent COVID-19 were sourced from the United States, Italy and Spain. From T cells, B-cell-depleted T cells, or PBMCs came the material, which was cDNA or gDNA.

The CDR3 runs to 12 residues. Per germline, CDR1 SGHAT and CDR2 FQNNGV. The junction had 6 bases not matched to a gene; V was cut back by 8 bases and J by 6 bases. Under the authors' procedure: Amplification from reference gene primers served as the basis for estimated nucleated cell counts. Profiling relied on immunoSEQ multiplex PCR, and the TCRdb table lists in-frame clones only, not all of them. The DNA gave D and trimming, while V, J and clone size come from that table. The table has 55,000 to 65,000 clones, 75% to 85% seen once. The sequenced material came from peripheral blood. V is TRBV11-2 and J is TRBJ2-7, with 8 nucleotides matching TRBD2. The TCR comes from a man in his fifties or sixties with COVID-19, enrolled during active disease. Here the CDR3 DNA reads TGTGCCAGCTCGAGCGGGAGAGGCGAGCAGTACTTC. It is translated as CASSSGRGEQYF.